The 3 T cell receptor beta chains in this list originate from one sample, sequenced in a study of blood T cell repertoires in COVID-19. Assay used: immunoSEQ multiplex PCR; TCRdb lists only in-frame clones, some missing. This repertoire shows about 350,000 clones, about nine tenths found once; its top ten account for over 0.9%. Sequencing was done on a sample of PBMCs or T cells enriched from blood (not recorded which). Receptor source: a woman between 25 and 40 years old who had been exposed to COVID-19.

The V gene is TRBV18, the J gene TRBJ1-5; 7 nucleotides agree with TRBD1. The V gene's germline CDR1 is KGHSH and CDR2 LQKENI. J lost 0 bases, V lost 6 bases, and 5 bases had no gene match. The CDR3 extends over 15 amino acids. The CDR3: CASSLGQVSNQPQHF. The CDR3 region has the DNA TGTGCCAGCTCCCTCGGACAGGTTAGCAATCAGCCCCAGCATTTT.

The chain recombines TRBV28 with TRBJ1-1, with unresolved D. Between the trimmed V and J ends, which lost 3 bases and 5 bases, there was a span of 13 bases. Germline assignment: CDR1 MDHEN and CDR2 SYDVKM. The CDR3 runs to 14 residues. The CDR3 DNA sequence: TGTGCCAGCAGTTTTGGAGGGATCGTAACTGAAGCTTTCTTT. Protein sequence: CASSFGGIVTEAFF.

The CDR3 sequence: CASSLEVPQLAAIKNIQYF. Here the CDR3 DNA reads TGCGCCAGCAGCTTGGAAGTCCCCCAATTAGCAGCTATAAAAAACATTCAGTACTTC. The chain couples TRBV5-1 to TRBJ2-4; D uncertain. Deletions cut 0 bases from V and 4 bases from J, with 23 bases between. The CDR3 loop spans 19 amino acids. Germline V CDR1 and CDR2: SGHRS, YFSETQ.